This passage covers 21 T cell receptor beta chains from one sample sequenced in a study of blood T cell repertoires in COVID-19. Sequenced by immunoSEQ multiplex PCR; TCRdb stores in-frame clones only, minus some. The sample carries approximately 190,000 clones, roughly 80% recorded once. Sequences were obtained from peripheral blood. The receptors derive from a woman between 40 and 50 years old with acute or convalescent COVID-19.

To note about this clone: The same CDR3 is also encoded by other DNA sequences in this sample. V is TRBV5-1 and J is TRBJ2-7; 7 bases match TRBD1. The ends lost 4 bases at V and 3 bases at J; junction bases unmatched: 10. The CDR3 covers 15 residues. CDR1 and CDR2 (germline): SGHRS, YFSETQ. For the CDR3, the DNA is TGCGCCAGCAGCCTATGGACAGGCGGAAACTACGAGCAGTACTTC. Translating gives CASSLWTGGNYEQYF.

This chain joins TRBV5-6 and TRBJ1-1; 9 nucleotides align to TRBD1. This CDR3 is 15 amino acids long. Looked up from germline, CDR1 is SGHDT and CDR2 is YYEEEE. V trimming: 3 bases; J trimming: 0 bases; junction bases outside the gene matches: 3. The CDR3 protein is CASSWGDRVNTEAFF. CDR3 nucleotide sequence: TGTGCCAGCAGCTGGGGGGACAGGGTGAACACTGAAGCTTTCTTT.

The chain links TRBV7-9 to TRBJ2-7; 7 bases align to TRBD1. V lost 3 bases, J lost 2 bases, and 4 bases stayed unmatched. This CDR3 region has 14 residues. Looked up from germline, CDR1 is SEHNR and CDR2 is FQNEAQ (reference sequence). The CDR3 region is CASSFGDRPYEQYF. The CDR3 DNA reads TGTGCCAGCAGCTTCGGGGACAGACCCTACGAGCAGTACTTC.

The chain couples TRBV28 to TRBJ1-5; D is perhaps TRBD1 (5 bases). Trimming shortened V by 5 bases and J by 4 bases, and 15 bases separated the two germline ends. The CDR3 covers 15 residues. CDR1 is MDHEN and CDR2 is SYDVKM in the germline V gene. The CDR3 bases are TGTGCCAGCAGTCCCCTCCTCGGGGGGAATCAGCCCCAGCATTTT. Translating it yields CASSPLLGGNQPQHF.

This clone came up a few times. This chain connects TRBV28 to TRBJ2-7; D may be TRBD2 (6 bases). The germline CDR1 and CDR2 sequences are MDHEN and SYDVKM. The V end lost 6 bases, the J end lost 0 bases, and 12 bases lay between the germline ends. CDR3 size: 14 residues. The CDR3 coding sequence is TGTGCCAGCAGAAATAGCGGAAGCTCCTACGAGCAGTACTTC. Residues: CASRNSGSSYEQYF.

This clone was counted a few times. This chain links TRBV27 with TRBJ1-6; TRBD1 agrees at 9 bases. Germline CDR1 and CDR2: MNHEY and SMNVEV (reference sequence). V trimming: 4 bases; J trimming: 9 bases; junction bases outside the gene matches: 7. CDR3 length: 15 residues. CDR3 coding DNA: TGTGCCAGCAGTTCCGTAACAGGGGGCATTTCACCCCTCCACTTT. Translation: CASSSVTGGISPLHF.

The chain joins TRBV25-1 to TRBJ2-3; maybe TRBD1 (6 bases). The CDR3 has 15 residues. CDR1 is MGHDK and CDR2 is SYGVNS in the germline V gene. V lost 1 base, J lost 5 bases, and 13 bases lay in between. CDR3: CASSEWGQGQDTQYF. The CDR3 DNA reads TGTGCCAGCAGTGAATGGGGGCAGGGCCAAGATACGCAGTATTTT.

This chain uses TRBV27 with TRBJ1-3; D is ambiguous. Germline CDR1 is MNHEY and CDR2 is SMNVEV (reference sequence). Trimming stripped 0 bases from V and 6 bases from J, with 6 bases between. The CDR3 spans 13 residues. The CDR3 region has the DNA TGTGCCAGCAGTTTATCATACACAAACACCATATATTTT. As protein: CASSLSYTNTIYF.

V gene TRBV3-1 (or the pseudogene TRBV3-2) combines with J gene TRBJ1-6, with D possibly being TRBD1 (6 bases). Germline CDR1 reads LGHDT; CDR2 reads YNNKEL (reference sequence). V was clipped by 1 base and J by 6 bases, with 13 bases between them. The CDR3 is 16 amino acids. This CDR3 reads CASSQALGASNSPLHF. DNA for the CDR3: TGTGCCAGCAGCCAAGCCCTGGGGGCCAGTAATTCACCCCTCCACTTT.

Written as DNA, the CDR3 is TGTGCCAGCAGCACATTTAAACGCTATACGCAGTATTTT. Protein sequence: CASSTFKRYTQYF. The rearrangement uses TRBV28 and TRBJ2-3; D uncertain. Germline V lookup: CDR1 MDHEN, CDR2 SYDVKM. The CDR3 extends over 13 amino acids. The V gene lost 6 bases and the J gene lost 7 bases, with 14 bases spanning the gap.

V usage is TRBV7-2 and J usage is TRBJ2-1; 10 bases map to TRBD2. In germline, CDR1 is SGHTA, CDR2 FQGNSA. V shed 3 bases, J shed 6 bases, and the junction held 8 bases outside the gene matches. The CDR3 runs to 16 residues. CDR3 amino acids: CASSLQRGGHVNEQFF. In DNA form, the CDR3 reads TGTGCCAGCAGCTTGCAGCGGGGGGGACACGTCAATGAGCAGTTCTTC.

The rearrangement joins TRBV2 to TRBJ2-4, with TRBD1 identical over 8 bases. From germline, CDR1 is SNHLY and CDR2 FYNNEI. The V and J ends lost 6 bases and 3 bases, in that order; junction bases with no gene match: 1. The CDR3 sequence is 13 residues long. The DNA of the CDR3 is TGTGCCAGCAGGGACAGGGACAAAAACATTCAGTACTTC. Protein product: CASRDRDKNIQYF.

This chain uses TRBV10-2 with TRBJ1-1; D not certain. This CDR3 contains 14 residues. Germline V CDR1 and CDR2: WSHSY, SAAADI. Trimming removed 6 bases at V and 0 bases at J, with 11 bases between. CDR3 residues: CASREEKMNTEAFF. Written as DNA, the CDR3 is TGCGCCAGCAGGGAGGAGAAAATGAACACTGAAGCTTTCTTT.

The chain recombines TRBV6-5 with TRBJ1-1, with 10 bases aligning to TRBD1. CDR1 is MNHEY, CDR2 SVGAGI, per germline. V gave up 7 bases and J gave up 1 base; unmatched junction bases: 6. This CDR3 comprises 15 residues. This CDR3 reads CASKRQGAGNTEAFF. The CDR3 nucleotides read TGTGCCAGCAAACGACAGGGGGCAGGGAACACTGAAGCTTTCTTT.

This clone appeared once. This chain joins TRBV5-1 and TRBJ1-1; maybe TRBD1 (5 bases). Trimming stripped 0 bases from V and 4 bases from J, with 13 bases between. The germline CDR1 and CDR2 sequences are SGHRS and YFSETQ. The CDR3 consists of 15 residues. The CDR3: CASSLAGGMVTEAFF. CDR3 nucleotide sequence: TGCGCCAGCAGCTTGGCCGGGGGGATGGTCACTGAAGCTTTCTTT.

J is TRBJ2-7 and V is TRBV19, with 8 bases identical to TRBD1. This CDR3 has 14 residues. Germline values: CDR1 LNHDA, CDR2 SQIVND (reference sequence). V was clipped by 3 bases and J by 3 bases; unmatched bases: 4. The CDR3 DNA reads as TGTGCCAGTAGTATGACAGGGGCGAGCTACGAGCAGTACTTC. Amino acid sequence: CASSMTGASYEQYF. Full variable domain (missing parts from reference TRBV19 and TRBJ2-7): DGGITQSPKYLFRKEGQNVTLSCEQNLNHDAMYWYRQDPGQGLRLIYYSQIVNDFQKGDIAEGYSVSREKKESFPLTVTSAQKNPTAFYLCASSMTGASYEQYFGPGTRLTVT.

The rearrangement links TRBV28 to TRBJ2-3; perhaps TRBD2 as D (6 bases). The CDR3 spans 15 residues. Trimming shortened V by 5 bases and J by 2 bases, and 14 bases separated the two germline ends. Germline V gene data show CDR1 as MDHEN and CDR2 as SYDVKM. This CDR3 is CASSPRGGVTDTQYF. In nucleotides, the CDR3 is TGTGCCAGCAGTCCTCGTGGAGGGGTCACAGATACGCAGTATTTT. Full variable domain (outside the CDR3, taken from reference TRBV28 and TRBJ2-3): DVKVTQSSRYLVKRTGEKVFLECVQDMDHENMFWYRQDPGLGLRLIYFSYDVKMKEKGDIPEGYSVSREKKERFSLILESASTNQTSMYLCASSPRGGVTDTQYFGPGTRLTVL.

In this sample, this clone turned up once. The CDR3 region is CATSRGKTGPVATNEKLFF. CDR3 sequence (DNA): TGTGCCACCAGCAGGGGGAAGACAGGACCAGTTGCAACTAATGAAAAACTGTTTTTT. V is TRBV15 and J is TRBJ1-4; possible D gene TRBD1, 6 bases. Between the trimmed V and J ends, which lost 3 bases and 0 bases, there was a span of 20 bases. Germline CDR1 is LNHNV and CDR2 is YYDKDF (reference sequence). The CDR3 runs 19 residues.

This sequence joins TRBV11-2 and TRBJ1-5, with 7 bases fitting TRBD1. The length of the CDR3 is 14 residues. The germline V gene has CDR1 SGHAT and CDR2 FQNNGV. Trimming at V came to 4 bases and at J to 13 bases, leaving 13 bases not matched to a gene. The CDR3 spells CASSSELGGSPQHF. The CDR3 DNA sequence: TGTGCCAGCAGCTCAGAATTAGGGGGCTCCCCTCAGCATTTT.

V is TRBV11-2 and J is TRBJ1-1, with no clear D. Germline CDR1 reads SGHAT; CDR2 reads FQNNGV. The CDR3 spans 13 residues. Trimming shortened V by 8 bases and J by 0 bases, and 10 bases separated the two germline ends. CDR3 sequence: CASGREMNTEAFF. The CDR3 coding sequence is TGTGCCAGCGGTCGGGAAATGAACACTGAAGCTTTCTTT.

The chain uses TRBV7-9 and TRBJ2-7; D is perhaps TRBD1 (6 bases). Germline loops: CDR1 SEHNR, CDR2 FQNEAQ (reference sequence). Between the trimmed V and J ends, which lost 5 bases and 3 bases, there was a span of 17 bases. The length of the CDR3 is 15 residues. CDR3: CASSHPDGTIYEQYF. The CDR3 region has the DNA TGTGCCAGCAGCCACCCTGACGGGACAATCTACGAGCAGTACTTC.